This T cell receptor (beta chain) was obtained from a study of cytomegalovirus exposure and HLA in healthy donors. Trimming cost V 6 bases and J 0 bases, with 11 bases left between them. CDR1 MDHEN and CDR2 SYDVKM come from the germline V gene. The CDR3 spans 14 residues. PCR amplification relied on 60 Vbeta primers (plus 13 Jbeta primers). Only in-frame clones appear in the TCRdb table, and some are missing; sequencing was by immunoSEQ multiplex PCR. The table records about 98,000 clones, approximately 70% of them present only once. This receptor was obtained from a man aged 50-59 years in good health and CMV-seronegative. The rearrangement links TRBV28 to TRBJ2-5; D is possibly TRBD1 (6 bases). Material: PBMCs. The CDR3 is CASRQTGNQETQYF. In DNA form, the CDR3 reads TGTGCCAGCAGACAAACAGGGAACCAAGAGACCCAGTACTTC.